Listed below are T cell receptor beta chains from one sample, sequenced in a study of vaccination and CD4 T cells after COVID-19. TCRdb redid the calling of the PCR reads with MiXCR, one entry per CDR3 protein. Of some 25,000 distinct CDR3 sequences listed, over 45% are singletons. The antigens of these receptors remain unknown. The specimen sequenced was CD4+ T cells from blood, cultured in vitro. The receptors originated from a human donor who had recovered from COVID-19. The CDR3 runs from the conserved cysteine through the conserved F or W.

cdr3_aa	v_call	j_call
CAINPDGTHYGYTF	TRBV10-3	TRBJ1-2
CASRDRATDTQYF	TRBV25-1	TRBJ2-3
CASSLSGGRAEQYF	TRBV7-8	TRBJ2-7
CASSLPLDSRNTGELFF	TRBV11-3	TRBJ2-2
CASSIGQRETQYF	TRBV19	TRBJ2-5
CSSLGPLNTEAFF	TRBV29-1	TRBJ1-1
CASSLGTDQETQYF	TRBV7-9	TRBJ2-5
CASSGQGNSPLHF	TRBV10-1	TRBJ1-6
CASRQGVNYGYTF	TRBV6-1	TRBJ1-2
CATSDFPRGVGEQFF	TRBV24-1	TRBJ2-1
CASSFSRTSNQPQHF	TRBV27	TRBJ1-5
CASSSYSTAKFQNIQYF	TRBV7-9	TRBJ2-4
CSATISWTTNEKLFF	TRBV29-1	TRBJ1-4
CASSLRSTGQPGNNEQFF	TRBV7-8	TRBJ2-1
CASSFRADTQYF	TRBV7-9	TRBJ2-3
CASSRDRDSPLHF	TRBV14	TRBJ1-6
CATSPKGGAGQETQYF	TRBV15	TRBJ2-5
CASSEYSREQYF	TRBV2	TRBJ2-7
CASSDNRGRQYF	TRBV6-2/TRBV6-3	TRBJ2-7
CASSLLGNSRGPNNSPLHF	TRBV7-9	TRBJ1-6
CASSLDLVGTQYF	TRBV5-1	TRBJ2-3
CASSLSAGEAFF	TRBV7-2	TRBJ1-1
CASSSDSARSKAFF	TRBV7-9	TRBJ1-1
CASTYLGQGRTNYGYTF	TRBV6-5	TRBJ1-2
CASSYSLGHTSYEQYF	TRBV6-2/TRBV6-3	TRBJ2-7
CASSQVALSGNTEAFF	TRBV4-1	TRBJ1-1